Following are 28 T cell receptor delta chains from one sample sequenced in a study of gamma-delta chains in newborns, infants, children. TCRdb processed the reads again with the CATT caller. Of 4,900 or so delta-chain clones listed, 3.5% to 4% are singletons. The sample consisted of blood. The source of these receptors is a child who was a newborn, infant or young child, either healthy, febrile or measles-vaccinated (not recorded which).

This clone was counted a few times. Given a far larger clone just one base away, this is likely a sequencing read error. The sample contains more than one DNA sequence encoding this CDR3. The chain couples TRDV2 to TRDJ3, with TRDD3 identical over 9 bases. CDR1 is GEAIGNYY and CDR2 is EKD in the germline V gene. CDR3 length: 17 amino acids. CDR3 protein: CACEYWGSSWDTRQMFF. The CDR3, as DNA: TGTGCCTGTGAATACTGGGGGAGCTCCTGGGACACTCGACAGATGTTTTTC.

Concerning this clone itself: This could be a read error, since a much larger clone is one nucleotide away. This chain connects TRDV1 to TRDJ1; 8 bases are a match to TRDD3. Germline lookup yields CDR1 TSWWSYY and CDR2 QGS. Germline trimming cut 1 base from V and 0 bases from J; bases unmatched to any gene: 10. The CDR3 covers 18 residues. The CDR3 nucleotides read TGTGCTCTTGGGGAACACTCCTACTGGGGGGGACACACCGATAAACTCATCTTT. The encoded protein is CALGEHSYWGGHTDKLIF.

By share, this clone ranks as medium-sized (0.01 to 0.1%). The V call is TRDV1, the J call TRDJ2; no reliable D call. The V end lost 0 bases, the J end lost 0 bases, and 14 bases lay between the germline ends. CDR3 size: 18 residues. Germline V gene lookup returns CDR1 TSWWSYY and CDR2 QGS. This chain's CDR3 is CALGELGLSRPLTAQLFF. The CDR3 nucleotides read TGTGCTCTTGGGGAACTGGGTTTAAGCCGACCTTTGACAGCACAACTCTTCTTT.

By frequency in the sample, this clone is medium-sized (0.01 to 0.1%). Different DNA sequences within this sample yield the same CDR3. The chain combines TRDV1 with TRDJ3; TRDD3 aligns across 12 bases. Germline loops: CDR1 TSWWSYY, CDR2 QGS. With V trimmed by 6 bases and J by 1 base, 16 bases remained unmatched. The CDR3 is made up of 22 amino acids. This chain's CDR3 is CALGSYSRYWGIQSWDTRQMFF. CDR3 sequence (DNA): TGTGCTCTTGGTTCCTACTCCCGATACTGGGGGATACAGTCCTGGGACACCCGACAGATGTTTTTC.

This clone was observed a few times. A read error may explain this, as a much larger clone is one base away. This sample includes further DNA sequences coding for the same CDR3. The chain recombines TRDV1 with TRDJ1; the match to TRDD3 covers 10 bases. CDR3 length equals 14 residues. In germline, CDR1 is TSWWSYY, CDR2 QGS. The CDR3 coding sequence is TGCGCTCTTGGGAAAAGGGGGATACGCTCCGAACTCATCTTT. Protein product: CALGKRGIRSELIF.

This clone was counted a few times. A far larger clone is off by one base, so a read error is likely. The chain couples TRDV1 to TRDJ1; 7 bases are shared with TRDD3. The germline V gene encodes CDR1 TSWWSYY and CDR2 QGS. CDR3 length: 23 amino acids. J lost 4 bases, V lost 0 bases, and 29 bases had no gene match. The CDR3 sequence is CALGELGVYAGGPEVVYIDKLIF. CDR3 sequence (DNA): TGTGCTCTTGGGGAACTAGGGGTGTATGCTGGGGGTCCAGAGGTCGTGTACATCGATAAACTCATCTTT.

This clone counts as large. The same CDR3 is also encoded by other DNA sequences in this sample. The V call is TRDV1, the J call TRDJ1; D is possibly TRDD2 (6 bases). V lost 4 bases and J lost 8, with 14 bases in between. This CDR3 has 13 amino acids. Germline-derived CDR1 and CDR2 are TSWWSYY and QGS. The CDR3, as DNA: TGTGCTCTTGGGGGGCCTTCCCTATTGAAACTCATCTTT. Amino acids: CALGGPSLLKLIF.

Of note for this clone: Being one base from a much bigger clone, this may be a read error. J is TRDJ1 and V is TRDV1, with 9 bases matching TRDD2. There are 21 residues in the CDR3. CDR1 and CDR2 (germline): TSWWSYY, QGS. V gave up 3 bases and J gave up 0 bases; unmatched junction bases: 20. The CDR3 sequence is CALGDVLPTRVGVVYTDKLIF. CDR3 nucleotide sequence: TGTGCTCTTGGGGACGTCCTTCCTACGAGGGTGGGGGTCGTGTACACCGATAAACTCATCTTT.

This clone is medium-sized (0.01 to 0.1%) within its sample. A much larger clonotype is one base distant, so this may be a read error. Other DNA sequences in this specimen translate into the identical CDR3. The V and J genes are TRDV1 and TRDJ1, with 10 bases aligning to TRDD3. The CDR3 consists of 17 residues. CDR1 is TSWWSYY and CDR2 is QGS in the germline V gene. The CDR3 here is CALGIPPYGGYTDKLIF. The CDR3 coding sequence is TGTGCTCTTGGGATTCCCCCGTATGGGGGATACACCGATAAGCTCATCTTT.

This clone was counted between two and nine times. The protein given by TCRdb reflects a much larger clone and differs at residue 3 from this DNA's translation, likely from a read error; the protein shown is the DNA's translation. CDR3 nucleotides: TGTGCTCCTGGGGAACTCGGCCGGGGGATACCCGATAAACTCATCTTT. Its protein is CAPGELGRGIPDKLIF. V is TRDV1 and J is TRDJ1; the match to TRDD3 covers 9 bases. The CDR3 spans 16 residues. CDR1 TSWWSYY and CDR2 QGS come from the germline V gene.

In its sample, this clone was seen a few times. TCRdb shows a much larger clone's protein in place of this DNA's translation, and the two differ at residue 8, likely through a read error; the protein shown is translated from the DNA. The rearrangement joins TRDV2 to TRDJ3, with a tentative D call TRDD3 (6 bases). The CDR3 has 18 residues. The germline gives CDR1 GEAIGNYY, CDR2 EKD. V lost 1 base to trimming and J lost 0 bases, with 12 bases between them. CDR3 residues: CACDTGGLSSWDTRQMFF. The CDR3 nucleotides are TGTGCCTGTGACACTGGGGGCCTTAGCTCCTGGGACACCCGACAGATGTTTTTC.

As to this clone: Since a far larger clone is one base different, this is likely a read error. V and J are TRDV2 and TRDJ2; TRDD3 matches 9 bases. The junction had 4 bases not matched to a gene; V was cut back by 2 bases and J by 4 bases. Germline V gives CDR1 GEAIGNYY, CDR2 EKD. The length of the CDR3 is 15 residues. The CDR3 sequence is CACDIPGDTTAQLFF. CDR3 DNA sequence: TGTGCCTGTGACATACCGGGGGATACGACAGCACAACTCTTCTTT.

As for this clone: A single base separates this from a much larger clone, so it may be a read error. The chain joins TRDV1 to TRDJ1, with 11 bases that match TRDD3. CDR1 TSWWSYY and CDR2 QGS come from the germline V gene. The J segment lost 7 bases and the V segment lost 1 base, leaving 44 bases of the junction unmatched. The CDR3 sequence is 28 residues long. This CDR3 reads CALGEPRTLPPVLGDRRKVVGLFGKLIF. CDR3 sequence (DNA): TGTGCTCTTGGGGAACCACGGACCCTTCCTCCAGTACTGGGGGATAGAAGAAAGGTTGTAGGTCTCTTCGGTAAACTCATCTTT.

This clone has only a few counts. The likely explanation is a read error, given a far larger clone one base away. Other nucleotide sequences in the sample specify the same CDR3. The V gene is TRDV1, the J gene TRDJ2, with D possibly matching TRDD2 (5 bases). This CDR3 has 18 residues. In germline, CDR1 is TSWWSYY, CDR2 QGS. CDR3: CALGEPHSSDFLTAQLFF. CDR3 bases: TGTGCTCTTGGGGAGCCACATTCCTCGGACTTTCTGACAGCACAGCTCTTCTTT.

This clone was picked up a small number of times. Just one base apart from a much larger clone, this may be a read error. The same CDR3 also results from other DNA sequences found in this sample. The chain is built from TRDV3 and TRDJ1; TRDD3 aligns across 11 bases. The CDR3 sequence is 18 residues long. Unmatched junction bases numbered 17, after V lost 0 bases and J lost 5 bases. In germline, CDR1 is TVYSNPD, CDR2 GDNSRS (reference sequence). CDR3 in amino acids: CAFRAPGWGIRQTDKLIF. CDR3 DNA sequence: TGTGCCTTTAGGGCCCCTGGGTGGGGGATACGCCAAACTGATAAACTCATCTTT.

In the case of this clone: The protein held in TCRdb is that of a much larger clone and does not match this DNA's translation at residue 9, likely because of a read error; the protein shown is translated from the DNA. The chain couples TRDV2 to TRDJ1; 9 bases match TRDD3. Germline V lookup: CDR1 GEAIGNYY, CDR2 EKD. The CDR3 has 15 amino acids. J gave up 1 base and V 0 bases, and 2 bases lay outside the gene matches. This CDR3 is CACDTGDTCTDKLIF. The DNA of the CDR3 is TGTGCCTGTGACACCGGGGATACGTGCACCGATAAACTCATCTTT.

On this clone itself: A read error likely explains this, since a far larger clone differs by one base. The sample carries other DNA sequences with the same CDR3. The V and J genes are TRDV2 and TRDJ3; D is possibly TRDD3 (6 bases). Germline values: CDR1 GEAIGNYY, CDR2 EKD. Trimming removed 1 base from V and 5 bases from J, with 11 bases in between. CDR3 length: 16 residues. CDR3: CACDTGGYRDTRQMFF. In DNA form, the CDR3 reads TGTGCCTGTGACACTGGAGGATACCGGGACACCCGACAGATGTTTTTC.

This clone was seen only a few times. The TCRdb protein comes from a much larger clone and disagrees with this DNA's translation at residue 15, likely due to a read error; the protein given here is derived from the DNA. The CDR3 protein is CACDSADWGIQSLTSQLFF. For the CDR3, the DNA is TGTGCCTGTGACTCGGCGGACTGGGGGATACAATCTTTGACATCACAACTCTTCTTT. The rearrangement uses TRDV2 and TRDJ2; 12 bases are a match to TRDD3. The V gene's germline CDR1 is GEAIGNYY and CDR2 EKD. There are 19 residues in the CDR3.

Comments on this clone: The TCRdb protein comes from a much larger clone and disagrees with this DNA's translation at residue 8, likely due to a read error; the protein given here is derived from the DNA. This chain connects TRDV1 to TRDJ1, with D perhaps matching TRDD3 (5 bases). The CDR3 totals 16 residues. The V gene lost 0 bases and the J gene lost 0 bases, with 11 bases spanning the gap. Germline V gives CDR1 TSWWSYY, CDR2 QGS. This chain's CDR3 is CALGELGGLYTDKLIF. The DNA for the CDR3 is TGTGCTCTTGGGGAACTGGGGGGCCTATACACCGATAAACTCATCTTT.

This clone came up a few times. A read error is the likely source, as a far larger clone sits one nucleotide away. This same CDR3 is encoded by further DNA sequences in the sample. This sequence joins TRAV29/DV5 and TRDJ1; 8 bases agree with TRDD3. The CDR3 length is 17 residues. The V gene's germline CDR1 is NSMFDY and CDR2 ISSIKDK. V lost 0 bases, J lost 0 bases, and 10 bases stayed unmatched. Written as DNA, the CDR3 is TGTGCAGCAAGCGATCTGGGGGACATTTTTCACACCGATAAACTCATCTTT. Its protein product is CAASDLGDIFHTDKLIF. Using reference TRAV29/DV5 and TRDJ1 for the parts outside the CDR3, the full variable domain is DQQVKQNSPSLSVQEGRISILNCDYTNSMFDYFLWYKKYPAEGPTFLISISSIKDKNEDGRFTVFLNKSAKHLSLHIVPSQPGDSAVYFCAASDLGDIFHTDKLIFGKGTRVTVEP.

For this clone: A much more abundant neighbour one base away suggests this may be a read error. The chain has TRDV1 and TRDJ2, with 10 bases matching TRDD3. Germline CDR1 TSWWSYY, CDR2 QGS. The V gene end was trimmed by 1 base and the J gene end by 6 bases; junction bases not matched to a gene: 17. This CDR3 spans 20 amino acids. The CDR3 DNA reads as TGTGCTCTTGGGGAACGGGGGATGGTAATTACTGGGGGATCTGCAGCACAACTCTTCTTT. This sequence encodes CALGERGMVITGGSAAQLFF.

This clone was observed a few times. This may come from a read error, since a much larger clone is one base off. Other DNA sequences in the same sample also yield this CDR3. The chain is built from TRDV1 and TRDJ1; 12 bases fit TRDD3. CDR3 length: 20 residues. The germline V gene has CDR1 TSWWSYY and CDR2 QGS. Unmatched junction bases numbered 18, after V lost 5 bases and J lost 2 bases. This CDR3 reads CALGTPTGGYPSGVTDKLIF. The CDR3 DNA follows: TGTGCTCTTGGGACTCCTACTGGGGGATACCCTAGCGGGGTAACCGATAAACTCATCTTT.

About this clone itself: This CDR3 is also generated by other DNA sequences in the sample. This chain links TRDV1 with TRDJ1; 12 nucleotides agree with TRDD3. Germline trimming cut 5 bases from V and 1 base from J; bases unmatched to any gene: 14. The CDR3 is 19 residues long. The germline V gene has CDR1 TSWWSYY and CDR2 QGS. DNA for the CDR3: TGTGCTCTTGGGCCCTACAACTACTGGGGGATACATTTCACCGATAAACTCATCTTT. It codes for CALGPYNYWGIHFTDKLIF.

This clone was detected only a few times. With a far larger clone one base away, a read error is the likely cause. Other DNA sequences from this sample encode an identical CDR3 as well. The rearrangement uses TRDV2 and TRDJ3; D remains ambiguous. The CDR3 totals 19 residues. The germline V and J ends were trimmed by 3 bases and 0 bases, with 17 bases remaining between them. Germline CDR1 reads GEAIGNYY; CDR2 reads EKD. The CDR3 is CACDDKGILSSWDTRQMFF. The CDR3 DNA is TGTGCCTGTGACGATAAGGGAATACTGAGCTCCTGGGACACCCGACAGATGTTTTTC.

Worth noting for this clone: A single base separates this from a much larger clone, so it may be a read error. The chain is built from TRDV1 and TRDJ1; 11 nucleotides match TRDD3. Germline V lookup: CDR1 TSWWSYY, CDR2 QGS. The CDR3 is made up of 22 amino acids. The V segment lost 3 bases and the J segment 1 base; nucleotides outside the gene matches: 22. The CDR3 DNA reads TGTGCTCTTGGGGAGTTAGAGGCCTTCCTACAAATGGGGGATACGGTCACCGATAAACTCATCTTT. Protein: CALGELEAFLQMGDTVTDKLIF.

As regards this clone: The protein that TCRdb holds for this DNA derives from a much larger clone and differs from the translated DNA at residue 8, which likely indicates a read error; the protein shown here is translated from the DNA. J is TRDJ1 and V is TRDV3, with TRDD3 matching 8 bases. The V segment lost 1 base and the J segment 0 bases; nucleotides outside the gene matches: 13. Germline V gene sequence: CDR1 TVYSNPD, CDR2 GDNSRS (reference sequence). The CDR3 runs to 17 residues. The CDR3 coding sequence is TGTGCCTTTATCTTCCCACTGAGGGATACGTACACCGATAAACTCATCTTT. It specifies CAFIFPLRDTYTDKLIF.

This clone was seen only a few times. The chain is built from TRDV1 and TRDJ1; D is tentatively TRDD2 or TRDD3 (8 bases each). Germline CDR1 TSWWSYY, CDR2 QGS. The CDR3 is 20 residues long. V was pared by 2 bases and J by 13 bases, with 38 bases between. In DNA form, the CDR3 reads TGTGCTCTTGGGGAAACGAAATACCCCCTTCCTATGGGGGATGCGCGCGAACCCATCTTT. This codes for CALGETKYPLPMGDAREPIF.

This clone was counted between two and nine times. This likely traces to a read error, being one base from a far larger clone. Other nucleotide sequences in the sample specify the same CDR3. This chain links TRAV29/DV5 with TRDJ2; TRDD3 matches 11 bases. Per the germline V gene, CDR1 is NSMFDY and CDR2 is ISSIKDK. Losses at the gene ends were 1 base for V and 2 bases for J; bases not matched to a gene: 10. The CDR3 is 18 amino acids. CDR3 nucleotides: TGTGCAGCAAGCCTATTGGGGGATACGCCTCGGTTGACAGCACAACTCTTCTTT. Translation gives CAASLLGDTPRLTAQLFF.